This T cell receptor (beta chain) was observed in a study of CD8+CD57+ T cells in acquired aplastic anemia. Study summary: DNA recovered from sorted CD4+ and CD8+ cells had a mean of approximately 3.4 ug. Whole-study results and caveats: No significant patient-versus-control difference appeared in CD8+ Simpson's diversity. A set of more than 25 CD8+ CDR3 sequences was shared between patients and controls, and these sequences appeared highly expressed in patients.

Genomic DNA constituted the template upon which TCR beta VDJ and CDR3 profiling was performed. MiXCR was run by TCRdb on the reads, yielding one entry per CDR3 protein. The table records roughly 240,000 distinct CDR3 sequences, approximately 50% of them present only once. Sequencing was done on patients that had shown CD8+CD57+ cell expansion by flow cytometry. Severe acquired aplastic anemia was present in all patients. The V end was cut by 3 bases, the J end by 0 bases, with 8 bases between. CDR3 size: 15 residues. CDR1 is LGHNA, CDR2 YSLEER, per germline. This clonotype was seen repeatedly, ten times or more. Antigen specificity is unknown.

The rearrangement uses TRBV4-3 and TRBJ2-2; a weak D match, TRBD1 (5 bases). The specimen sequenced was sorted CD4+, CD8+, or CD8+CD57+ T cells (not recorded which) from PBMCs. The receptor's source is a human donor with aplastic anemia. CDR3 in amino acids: CASSQDTPNTGELFF. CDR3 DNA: TGCGCCAGCAGCCAGGACACGCCGAACACCGGGGAGCTGTTTTTT.